This T cell receptor (beta chain) was obtained from a study of CD8 T cells in Susac syndrome. It was with random hexamers that roughly 0.45 to 1 ug RNA was reverse transcribed. Amplification of TCR beta CDR3 used immunoSEQ multiplex PCR across 54 Vbeta and 13 Jbeta. MiXCR, run by TCRdb on the immunoSEQ multiplex PCR reads, gives a single entry per CDR3 protein. The table records just under 95,000 distinct CDR3 sequences, roughly 94% of them present only once. The CDR3 length is 13 residues. From germline, CDR1 is ENHRY and CDR2 SYGVKD. V lost 6 bases to trimming and J lost 5 bases; unmatched junction nucleotides: 4. The sequenced target, TCR beta, came from blood CD8+ and CD4+ T cells.

Sequenced material: CD4+ T cells from PBMCs. V usage is TRBV10-3 and J usage is TRBJ2-7; 10 bases are a match to TRBD1. This sequence originates from a human donor with Susac syndrome. CDR3 region: CAIRETGGHEQYF. CDR3 DNA: TGTGCCATCAGGGAGACAGGGGGCCACGAGCAGTACTTC.